This is a list of T cell receptor beta chains from one sample in a study of blood T cell repertoires in COVID-19. Profiled with immunoSEQ multiplex PCR; TCRdb holds only in-frame clones, not every one. The sample contains 100,000 to 120,000 clones, about nine tenths of which appear only once. The sequencing input was peripheral blood. The receptors were sampled from a woman between 50 and 59 years old with acute or convalescent COVID-19. Both conserved end residues are part of each CDR3. D genes are given only for firm matches. Part of the rows lack a size; the others show once, few, many or a class for expanded clones.

TRBV30,TRBJ2-1,-,-,CAWSERVHEQFF,TGTGCCTGGAGTGAGAGGGTCCATGAGCAGTTCTTC
TRBV24-1,TRBJ1-5,TRBD1,-,CATSDGFDRGGNQPQHF,TGTGCCACCAGTGATGGCTTCGACAGGGGTGGAAATCAGCCCCAGCATTTT
TRBV21-1,TRBJ1-5,-,-,CASSKEGQSNQPQHF,TGTGCCAGCAGCAAAGAGGGACAGAGCAATCAGCCCCAGCATTTT
TRBV15,TRBJ2-1,-,-,CATSSFQGQSNEQFF,TGTGCCACCAGCAGCTTCCAGGGGCAGAGCAATGAGCAGTTCTTC
TRBV20-1,TRBJ2-7,-,-,CSARGGYEQYF,TGCAGTGCCCGAGGTGGTTACGAGCAGTACTTC
TRBV30,TRBJ2-7,TRBD1,-,CAWSGQRKTGAEQYF,TGTGCCTGGAGTGGCCAGAGAAAAACAGGGGCCGAGCAGTACTTC
TRBV3-1/TRBV3-2,TRBJ2-6,-,-,CASSQFLGPGANVLTF,TGTGCCAGCAGCCAATTCTTGGGGCCTGGGGCCAACGTCCTGACTTTC
TRBV4-3,TRBJ2-1,TRBD1,-,CASSQGTGENEQFF,TGCGCCAGCAGCCAGGGGACAGGGGAAAATGAGCAGTTCTTC
TRBV29-1,TRBJ2-1,-,-,CSVLGGSSYNEQFF,TGCAGCGTTTTGGGGGGAAGCTCCTACAATGAGCAGTTCTTC
TRBV19,TRBJ1-2,-,-,CASSIILGGYTF,TGTGCCAGTAGTATAATACTTGGTGGCTACACCTTC
TRBV30,TRBJ1-5,-,once,CAWSGKANQPQHF,TGTGCCTGGAGCGGGAAGGCCAATCAGCCCCAGCATTTT
TRBV10-3,TRBJ2-7,TRBD2,-,CATYPGLAGVEQYF,TGTGCCACCTACCCGGGACTAGCGGGAGTCGAGCAGTACTTC
TRBV19,TRBJ1-5,TRBD1,-,CASSRQGLNQPQHF,TGTGCCAGTAGTAGACAGGGGTTAAATCAGCCCCAGCATTTT
TRBV15,TRBJ1-1,-,-,CATSRPRGGNTEAFF,TGTGCCACCAGCAGACCAAGGGGGGGTAACACTGAAGCTTTCTTT
TRBV28,TRBJ1-2,-,-,CASSSPPGGSDPGYTF,TGTGCCAGCAGTTCCCCCCCGGGAGGAAGCGATCCCGGCTACACCTTC
TRBV28,TRBJ2-1,-,-,CASSFPFRDTGRIEQFF,TGTGCCAGCAGTTTTCCATTCCGGGACACCGGCCGCATTGAGCAGTTCTTC
TRBV10-3,TRBJ2-7,TRBD1,-,CAISGTGASYEQYF,TGTGCCATCAGTGGGACAGGGGCCTCCTACGAGCAGTACTTC
TRBV5-1,TRBJ2-5,-,-,CASSLYGRETQYF,TGCGCCAGCAGCTTGTATGGCCGAGAGACCCAGTACTTC
TRBV11-2,TRBJ2-3,-,-,CASSLYQGADTQYF,TGTGCCAGCAGCTTGTATCAGGGCGCAGATACGCAGTATTTT
TRBV6-1,TRBJ1-2,TRBD1,-,CASSEAYQGASGYTF,TGTGCCAGCAGTGAAGCGTATCAGGGGGCGAGCGGCTACACCTTC
TRBV10-3,TRBJ1-5,-,-,CANSDSYSNQPQHF,TGTGCCAACTCGGACAGCTATAGCAATCAGCCCCAGCATTTT
TRBV5-4,TRBJ1-2,-,-,CASSLAWGQVYGYTF,TGTGCCAGCAGCTTGGCTTGGGGACAAGTCTATGGCTACACCTTC
TRBV30,TRBJ2-7,-,-,CAWSVGHSEQYF,TGTGCCTGGAGTGTTGGGCACTCCGAGCAGTACTTC
TRBV5-4,TRBJ2-5,-,once,CASSPGRGQSQETQYF,TGTGCCAGCAGCCCGGGGCGGGGACAGTCACAAGAGACCCAGTACTTC
TRBV10-2,TRBJ1-5,TRBD1,-,CASSVDRGQPQHF,TGCGCCAGCAGTGTTGACAGGGGACAGCCCCAGCATTTT
TRBV28,TRBJ1-5,TRBD1,-,CASSLSRGHNQPQHF,TGTGCCAGCAGTTTGTCCAGGGGGCACAATCAGCCCCAGCATTTT
TRBV6-1,TRBJ1-1,-,-,CASSEGLGGKTTEAFF,TGTGCCAGCAGTGAAGGGTTAGGAGGGAAGACCACTGAAGCTTTCTTT
TRBV3-1/TRBV3-2,TRBJ1-6,-,-,CASSQRRVCTNNSPLHF,TGTGCCAGCAGCCAACGCCGCGTGTGTACTAATAATTCACCCCTCCACTTT
TRBV19,TRBJ2-1,TRBD1,-,CATGDRGRFGQFF,TGTGCCACCGGGGACAGGGGGCGCTTCGGGCAGTTCTTC
TRBV25-1,TRBJ1-1,-,-,CASSETTLKNTEAFF,TGTGCCAGCAGTGAGACGACATTAAAGAACACTGAAGCTTTCTTT
TRBV11-2,TRBJ2-7,TRBD1,-,CASSLAQGVTSYEQYF,TGTGCCAGCAGCTTAGCTCAGGGGGTTACCTCCTACGAGCAGTACTTC
TRBV6-5,TRBJ2-2,TRBD1,-,CASSSQGTGELFF,TGTGCCAGCAGTTCACAGGGGACCGGGGAGCTGTTTTTT
TRBV12-3/TRBV12-4,TRBJ1-6,-,-,CASSGHNSPLHF,TGTGCCAGCAGTGGACACAATTCACCCCTCCACTTT
TRBV2,TRBJ1-3,-,-,CASLQEKNTIYF,TGTGCCAGTTTACAGGAAAAAAACACCATATATTTT
TRBV4-3,TRBJ1-5,-,once,CASSQEIEQPQHF,TGCGCCAGCAGCCAAGAGATCGAGCAGCCCCAGCATTTT
TRBV12-5,TRBJ1-1,-,-,CASGLVAQGAEAFF,TGTGCTAGTGGTTTGGTAGCCCAAGGGGCTGAAGCTTTCTTT
TRBV11-2,TRBJ1-4,-,once,CASSLGRRGGEKLFF,TGTGCCAGCAGCTTAGGTCGGCGCGGTGGGGAAAAACTGTTTTTT
TRBV6-6,TRBJ1-2,TRBD1,-,CASSSGTGGSYGYTF,TGTGCCAGCAGTTCCGGAACAGGGGGCAGCTATGGCTACACCTTC
TRBV19,TRBJ1-1,-,few,CASSAGPKGTEAFF,TGTGCCAGTAGTGCGGGACCTAAGGGCACTGAAGCTTTCTTT
TRBV19,TRBJ2-1,TRBD1,-,CASSPPAGGHNEQFF,TGTGCCAGTAGTCCCCCGGCAGGGGGACACAATGAGCAGTTCTTC
TRBV7-8,TRBJ2-1,-,-,CASSLESVGDNEQFF,TGTGCCAGCAGCCTGGAGTCGGTCGGGGACAATGAGCAGTTCTTC
TRBV4-1,TRBJ1-1,-,-,CASSLKGGLITEAFF,TGCGCCAGCAGCTTGAAGGGAGGGCTTATCACTGAAGCTTTCTTT
TRBV4-1,TRBJ1-2,-,-,CASSQDGGRDYGYTF,TGCGCCAGCAGCCAAGATGGGGGCAGGGACTATGGCTACACCTTC
TRBV20-1,TRBJ2-2,TRBD1,-,CSASLGDRGWHGELFF,TGCAGTGCTAGTCTCGGGGACAGGGGTTGGCACGGGGAGCTGTTTTTT
TRBV18,TRBJ1-2,TRBD1,-,CASSPGTGGNGYTF,TGTGCCAGCTCACCGGGGACAGGGGGGAATGGCTACACCTTC
TRBV15,TRBJ2-3,TRBD1,-,CATSRTGGKQSTQYF,TGTGCCACCAGCAGGACAGGGGGGAAACAGAGTACGCAGTATTTT
TRBV11-1,TRBJ1-1,-,-,CASSSGVGNEAFF,TGTGCCAGCAGCTCAGGGGTAGGCAATGAAGCTTTCTTT
TRBV6-2/TRBV6-3,TRBJ1-1,-,-,CASSYMQGPDTEAFF,TGTGCCAGCAGTTACATGCAGGGTCCGGACACTGAAGCTTTCTTT
TRBV24-1,TRBJ1-2,-,many,CATSGEDYGYTF,TGTGCCACCAGTGGAGAGGACTATGGCTACACCTTC
TRBV4-2,TRBJ2-5,TRBD2,-,CASSQYHLAGGKETQYF,TGTGCCAGCAGCCAATACCACCTAGCGGGGGGTAAAGAGACCCAGTACTTC